This T cell receptor (beta chain) came from a study of blood T cell repertoires in COVID-19. Study overall: Both acute and convalescent COVID-19 samples were obtained from the United States, Italy and Spain. The cDNA or gDNA used as material had been derived from T cells, B-cell-depleted T cells, or PBMCs.

This CDR3 contains 15 residues. In germline, CDR1 is MNHEY, CDR2 SVGEGT. Trimming shortened V by 5 bases and J by 2 bases, and 15 bases separated the two germline ends. Authors' methods: How many nucleated cells were present was estimated from reference gene primer amplification. Profiling relied on immunoSEQ multiplex PCR, and the TCRdb table lists in-frame clones only, not all of them. From that table come the V and J calls and clone size; the DNA was used to work out D and trimming. The top ten hold 1% of the sample, which has 300,000 or so clones, roughly 84% seen once. Specimen: peripheral blood. This chain connects TRBV6-2 or TRBV6-3 to TRBJ1-1, with D possibly TRBD1 on 5 matching bases. This receptor was taken from a man in his forties or fifties with active or convalescent COVID-19. The CDR3 loop is CASSGRQTPNTEAFF. In nucleotides, the CDR3 is TGTGCCAGCAGTGGGCGACAGACCCCCAACACTGAAGCTTTCTTT.